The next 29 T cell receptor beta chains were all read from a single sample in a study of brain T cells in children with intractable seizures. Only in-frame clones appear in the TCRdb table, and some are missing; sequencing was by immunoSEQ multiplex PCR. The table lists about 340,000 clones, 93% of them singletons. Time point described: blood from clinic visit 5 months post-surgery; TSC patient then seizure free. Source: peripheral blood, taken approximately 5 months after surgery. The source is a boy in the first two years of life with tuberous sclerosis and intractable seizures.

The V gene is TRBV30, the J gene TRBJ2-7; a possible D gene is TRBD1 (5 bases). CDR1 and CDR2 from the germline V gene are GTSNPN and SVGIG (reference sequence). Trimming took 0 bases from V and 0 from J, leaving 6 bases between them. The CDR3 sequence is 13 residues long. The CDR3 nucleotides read TGTGCCTGGAGTGTGACAGTCTCCTACGAGCAGTACTTC. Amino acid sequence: CAWSVTVSYEQYF. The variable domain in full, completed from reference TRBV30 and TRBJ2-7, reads SQTIHQWPATLVQPVGSPLSLECTVEGTSNPNLYWYRQAAGRGLQLLFYSVGIGQISSEVPQNLSASRPQDRQFILSSKKLLLSDSGFYLCAWSVTVSYEQYFGPGTRLTVT.

The CDR3 here is CASSIGRENGYTF. Written as DNA, the CDR3 is TGTGCCAGTAGTATCGGCAGGGAGAATGGCTACACCTTC. The chain has TRBV19 and TRBJ1-2; TRBD1 might be the D (5 bases). Germline V gene data show CDR1 as LNHDA and CDR2 as SQIVND (reference sequence). This CDR3 is 13 amino acids long. Trimming removed 3 bases from V and 6 bases from J, with 11 bases in between.

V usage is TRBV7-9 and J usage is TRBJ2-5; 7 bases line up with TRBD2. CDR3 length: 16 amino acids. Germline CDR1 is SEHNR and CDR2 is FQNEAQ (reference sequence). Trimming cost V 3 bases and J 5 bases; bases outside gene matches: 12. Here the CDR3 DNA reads TGTGCCAGCAGCTTTCTCCTAGCGGCGGGACGTGAGACCCAGTACTTC. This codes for CASSFLLAAGRETQYF.

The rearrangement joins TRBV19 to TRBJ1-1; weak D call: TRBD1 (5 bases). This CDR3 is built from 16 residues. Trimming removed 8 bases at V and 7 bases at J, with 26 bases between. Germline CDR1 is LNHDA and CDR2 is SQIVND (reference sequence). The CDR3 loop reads CASELGQGALPDEAFF. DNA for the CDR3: TGTGCCAGTGAACTTGGGCAGGGCGCCTTGCCGGATGAAGCTTTCTTT.

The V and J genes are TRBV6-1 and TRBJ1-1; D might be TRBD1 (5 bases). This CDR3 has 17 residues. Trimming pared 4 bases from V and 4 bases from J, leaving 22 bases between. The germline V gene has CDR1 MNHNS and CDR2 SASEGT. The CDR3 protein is CASSGYRGGSYITEAFF. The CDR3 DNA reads TGTGCCAGCAGTGGTTATCGGGGGGGGTCGTACATCACTGAAGCTTTCTTT.

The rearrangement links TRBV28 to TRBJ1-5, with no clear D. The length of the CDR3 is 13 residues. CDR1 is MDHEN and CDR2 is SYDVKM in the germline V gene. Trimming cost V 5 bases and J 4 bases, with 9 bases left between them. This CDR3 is CASSLTTNQPQHF. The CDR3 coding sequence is TGTGCCAGCAGTCTTACTACAAATCAGCCCCAGCATTTT.

The CDR3 nucleotides are TGTGCCAGCAGCCCCGGCGGCGGAGGCTACACCTTC. It yields the protein CASSPGGGGYTF. The chain recombines TRBV21-1 with TRBJ1-2. TRBV21-1 is classified as a pseudogene. This CDR3 has 12 amino acids.

The CDR3 reads CASSIVSPTNQPQHF. The DNA of the CDR3 is TGTGCCAGTAGTATAGTATCCCCTACCAATCAGCCCCAGCATTTT. The chain has TRBV19 and TRBJ1-5; no clear D. Trimming pared 1 base from V and 3 bases from J, leaving 10 bases between. The CDR3 covers 15 residues. The germline CDR1 and CDR2 sequences are LNHDA and SQIVND (reference sequence).

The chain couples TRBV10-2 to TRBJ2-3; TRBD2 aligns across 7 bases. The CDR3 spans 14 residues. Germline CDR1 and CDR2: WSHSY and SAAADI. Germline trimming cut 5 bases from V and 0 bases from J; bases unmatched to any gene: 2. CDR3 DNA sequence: TGCGCCAGCAGTCTAGCGGCGAGCACAGATACGCAGTATTTT. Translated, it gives CASSLAASTDTQYF.

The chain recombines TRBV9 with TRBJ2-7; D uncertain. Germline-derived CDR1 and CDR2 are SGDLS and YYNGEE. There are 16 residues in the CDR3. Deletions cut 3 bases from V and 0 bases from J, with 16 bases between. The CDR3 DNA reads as TGTGCCAGCAGCGACGGGTTCACGGAGAGCTCCTACGAGCAGTACTTC. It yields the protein CASSDGFTESSYEQYF.

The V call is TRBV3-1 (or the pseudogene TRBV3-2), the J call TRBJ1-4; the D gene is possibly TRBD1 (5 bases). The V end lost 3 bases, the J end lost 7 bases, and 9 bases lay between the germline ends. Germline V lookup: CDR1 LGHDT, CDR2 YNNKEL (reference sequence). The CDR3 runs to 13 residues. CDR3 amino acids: CASSHGTGEKLFF. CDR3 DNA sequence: TGTGCCAGCAGCCACGGGACGGGTGAAAAACTGTTTTTT.

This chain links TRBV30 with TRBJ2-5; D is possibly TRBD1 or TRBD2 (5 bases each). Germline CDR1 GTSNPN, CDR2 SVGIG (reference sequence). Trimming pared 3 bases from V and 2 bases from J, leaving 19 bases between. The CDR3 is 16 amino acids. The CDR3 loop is CAWSPGTRRYQETQYF. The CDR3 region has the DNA TGTGCCTGGAGCCCGGGGACCCGGCGATATCAAGAGACCCAGTACTTC.

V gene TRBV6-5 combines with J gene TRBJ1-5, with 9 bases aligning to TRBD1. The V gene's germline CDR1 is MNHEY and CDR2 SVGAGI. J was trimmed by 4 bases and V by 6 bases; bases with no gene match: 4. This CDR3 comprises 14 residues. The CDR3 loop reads CASRGQGGNQPQHF. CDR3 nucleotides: TGTGCCAGCAGGGGACAGGGTGGGAATCAGCCCCAGCATTTT.

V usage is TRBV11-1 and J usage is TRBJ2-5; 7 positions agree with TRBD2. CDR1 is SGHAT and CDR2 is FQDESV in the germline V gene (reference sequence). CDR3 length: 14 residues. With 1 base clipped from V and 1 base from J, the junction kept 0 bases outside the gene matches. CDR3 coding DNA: TGTGCCAGCAGCTTAGAGCGGGGCCAAGAGACCCAGTACTTC. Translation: CASSLERGQETQYF.

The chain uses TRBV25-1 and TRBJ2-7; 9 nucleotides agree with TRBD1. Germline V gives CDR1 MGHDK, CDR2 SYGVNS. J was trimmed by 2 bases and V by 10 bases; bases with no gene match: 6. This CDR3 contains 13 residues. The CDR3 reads CATRQGGTYEQYF. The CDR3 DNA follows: TGTGCCACCCGACAGGGGGGCACCTACGAGCAGTACTTC.

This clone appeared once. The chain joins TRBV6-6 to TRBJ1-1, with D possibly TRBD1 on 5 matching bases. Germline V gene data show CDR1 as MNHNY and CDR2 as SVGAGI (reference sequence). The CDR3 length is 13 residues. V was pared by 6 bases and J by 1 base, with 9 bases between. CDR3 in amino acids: CASRPDRNTEAFF. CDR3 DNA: TGTGCCAGCAGACCCGACAGGAACACTGAAGCTTTCTTT.

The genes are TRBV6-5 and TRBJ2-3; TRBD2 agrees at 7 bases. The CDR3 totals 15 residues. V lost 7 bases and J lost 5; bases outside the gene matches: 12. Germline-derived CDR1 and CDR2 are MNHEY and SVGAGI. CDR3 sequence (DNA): TGTGCCAGCACCTCGATGTGGACGGGGGGAGATACGCAGTATTTT. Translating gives CASTSMWTGGDTQYF.

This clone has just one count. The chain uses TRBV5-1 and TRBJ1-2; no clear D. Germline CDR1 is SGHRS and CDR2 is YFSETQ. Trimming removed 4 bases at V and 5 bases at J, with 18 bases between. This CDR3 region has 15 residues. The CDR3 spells CASSASGGSTYGYTF. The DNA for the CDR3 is TGCGCCAGCAGCGCCTCTGGAGGGAGTACATATGGCTACACCTTC.

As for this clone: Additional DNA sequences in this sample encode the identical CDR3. CDR3 residues: CASSMGYEQYF. The CDR3 nucleotides are TGTGCCAGTAGTATGGGCTACGAGCAGTACTTC. This chain uses TRBV19 with TRBJ2-7; D not certain. Looked up from germline, CDR1 is LNHDA and CDR2 is SQIVND (reference sequence). Deletions cut 3 bases from V and 3 bases from J, with 3 bases between. The CDR3 is 11 residues long. Full variable domain (remainder filled in from reference TRBV19 and TRBJ2-7): DGGITQSPKYLFRKEGQNVTLSCEQNLNHDAMYWYRQDPGQGLRLIYYSQIVNDFQKGDIAEGYSVSREKKESFPLTVTSAQKNPTAFYLCASSMGYEQYFGPGTRLTVT.

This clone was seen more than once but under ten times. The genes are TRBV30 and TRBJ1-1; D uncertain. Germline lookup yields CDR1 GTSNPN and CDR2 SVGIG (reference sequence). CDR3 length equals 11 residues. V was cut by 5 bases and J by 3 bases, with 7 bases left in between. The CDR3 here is CAWGRDTEAFF. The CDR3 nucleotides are TGTGCCTGGGGGCGGGACACTGAAGCTTTCTTT. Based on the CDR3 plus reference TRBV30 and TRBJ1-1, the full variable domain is SQTIHQWPATLVQPVGSPLSLECTVEGTSNPNLYWYRQAAGRGLQLLFYSVGIGQISSEVPQNLSASRPQDRQFILSSKKLLLSDSGFYLCAWGRDTEAFFGQGTRLTVV.

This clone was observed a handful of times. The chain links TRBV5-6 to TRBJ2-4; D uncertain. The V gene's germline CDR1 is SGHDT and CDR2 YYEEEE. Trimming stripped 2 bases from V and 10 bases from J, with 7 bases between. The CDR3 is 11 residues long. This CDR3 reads CASSFYGIQYF. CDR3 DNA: TGTGCCAGCAGCTTTTATGGGATTCAGTACTTC.

The CDR3 DNA follows: TGTGCCATCAGTGATCGAGTTAGCGGGGGAAGGATGGAGGAGACCCAGTACTTC. It encodes CAISDRVSGGRMEETQYF. The rearrangement links TRBV10-3 to TRBJ2-5; TRBD2 matches at 9 bases. The trim removed 3 bases at V and 5 bases at J, leaving 16 bases unmatched. In germline, CDR1 is ENHRY, CDR2 SYGVKD. The CDR3 is 18 residues long.

The CDR3 here is CASSDQWGSTDTQYF. CDR3 in DNA: TGTGCCAGCAGTGACCAGTGGGGGAGCACAGATACGCAGTATTTT. The gene calls are TRBV6-1 and TRBJ2-3; the D call may be TRBD1 or TRBD2 (5 bases each). The germline CDR1 and CDR2 sequences are MNHNS and SASEGT. The CDR3 contains 15 residues. The germline V and J ends were trimmed by 3 bases and 0 bases, with 10 bases remaining between them.

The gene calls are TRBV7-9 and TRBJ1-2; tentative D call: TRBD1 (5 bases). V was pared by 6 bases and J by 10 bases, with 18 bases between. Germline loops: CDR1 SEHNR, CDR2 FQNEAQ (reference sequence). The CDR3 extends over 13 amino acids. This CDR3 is CASRYRDLLFYTF. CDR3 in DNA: TGTGCCAGCAGGTACCGGGACCTTCTCTTCTACACCTTC.

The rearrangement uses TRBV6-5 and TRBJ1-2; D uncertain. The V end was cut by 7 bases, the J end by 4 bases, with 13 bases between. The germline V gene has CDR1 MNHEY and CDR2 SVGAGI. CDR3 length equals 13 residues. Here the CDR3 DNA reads TGTGCCAGCACCGCGGAAAGACCCTATGGCTACACCTTC. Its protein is CASTAERPYGYTF.

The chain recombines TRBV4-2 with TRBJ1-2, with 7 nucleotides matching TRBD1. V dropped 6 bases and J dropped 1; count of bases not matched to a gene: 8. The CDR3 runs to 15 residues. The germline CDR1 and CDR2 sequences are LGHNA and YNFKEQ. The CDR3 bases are TGTGCCAGCAGGGGCCCGGGACAGCATAACTATGGCTACACCTTC. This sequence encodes CASRGPGQHNYGYTF.

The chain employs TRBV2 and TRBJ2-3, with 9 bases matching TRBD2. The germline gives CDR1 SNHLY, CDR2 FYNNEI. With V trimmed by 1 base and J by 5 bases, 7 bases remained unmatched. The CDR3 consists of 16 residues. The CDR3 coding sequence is TGTGCCAGCAGTGAAGTAGGCTCTAGCGGGGTAGATACGCAGTATTTT. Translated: CASSEVGSSGVDTQYF.

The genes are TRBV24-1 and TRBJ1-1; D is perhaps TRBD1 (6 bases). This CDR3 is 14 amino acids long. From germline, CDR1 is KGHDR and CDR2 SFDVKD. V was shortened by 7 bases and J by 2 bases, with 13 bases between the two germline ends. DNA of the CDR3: TGTGCCACCAGCGAGGGGGGACTTAACACTGAAGCTTTCTTT. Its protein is CATSEGGLNTEAFF.

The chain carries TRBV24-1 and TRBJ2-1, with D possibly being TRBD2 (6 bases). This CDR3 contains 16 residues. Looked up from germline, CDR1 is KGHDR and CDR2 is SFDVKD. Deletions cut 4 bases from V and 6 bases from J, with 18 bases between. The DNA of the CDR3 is TGTGCCACCAGTGACCCAGCCGCGCTGGGGGGCAATGAGCAGTTCTTC. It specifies CATSDPAALGGNEQFF.